This TCR beta chain was identified during a study of blood T cell repertoires in COVID-19 (TCRdb year 2020). Regarding the study in general: Samples from collaborators originated in the United States, Italy and Spain and spanned both the acute and convalescent phases of COVID-19. The prospective study material was composed of cDNA or gDNA derived from T cells, B-cell-depleted T cells, or PBMCs. The dataset comprised deeply sampled blood TCRbeta repertoires from subjects exposed to, actively infected with, or recovered from COVID-19. The repertoires were released in a freely available public database meant as a resource for research on the immune response to SARS-CoV-2. Samples were obtained from the ongoing ImmuneRACE study (first 160 participants) and from over 1,000 subjects provided by 6 global collaborators. Sample metadata almost always included a de-identified subject ID, COVID-19 status, age in years and sex. Where available, HLA class I and class II types were taken from metadata supplied by the sample provider and were not determined by assay-based typing. The study at large found these results: The amount of clinical and demographic metadata varied by source and participant and was provided uncurated.

About this clone: Its recognized antigen is unknown. No per-base quality is available; no much larger clone lies one base away.

The immunoSEQ Assay, a bias-controlled multiplex PCR, was used to amplify TCRbeta CDR3 regions from genomic DNA. For the original study's pipeline: Within the assay, amplification of reference gene primers was used to estimate how many nucleated cells each sample contained. Sequence reads were collapsed and filtered to measure the absolute abundance of every unique TCRbeta CDR3 rearrangement. For each sample, productive Simpson clonality was calculated by taking the square root of Simpson's diversity index across productive rearrangements. What TCRdb holds here is the immuneACCESS table cut down to in-frame rearrangements. Part of the clones is not present; checked against another copy, under half of the missing clones reflect an unresolved V gene, and the others are unexplained. V and J calls and clone size are as listed in that table; D and trimming were resolved from the DNA. Present in this sample are over 250,000 clones, around 84% of which were seen just once. The top ten hold approximately 4.3% of the sample.

The germline V gene (reference sequence) provides CDR1 PRHDT and CDR2 FYEKMQ. V drops 3 bases and J drops 11 bases, leaving 13 bases in between. Spanning cysteine to phenylalanine, the CDR3 consists of 12 amino acids. Only CDR3 DNA is held: 36 bases, read in frame from base 1. Participants in the prospective study were enrolled through a virtual design, were aged roughly 18 to 100 years, and lived in 20 to 30 United States geographic areas. In the prospective study, participants were assigned to cohorts based on the clinical history participants reported in a screening survey and a study questionnaire. In the prospective study, mobile phlebotomists collected whole blood, serum and a nasopharyngeal or oropharyngeal swab from each participant. Participants in the prospective study had the option to provide additional blood draws and questionnaires over a roughly 2-month period. Before DNA extraction, blood samples from the prospective study were shipped at room temperature or frozen.

The receptor comes from a young man with acute COVID-19. The chain uses TRBV13 and TRBJ1-1, with the D gene call left open. Sequences were obtained from PBMCs or T cells enriched from blood (not recorded which). CDR3 sequence: CASSFRLIEAFF. The nucleotides read TGTGCCAGCAGCTTCCGCCTAATCGAGGCTTTCTTT.